This entry lists 6 T cell receptor beta chains sequenced from one sample in a study of blood T cell repertoires in COVID-19. TCRdb's table, derived via immunoSEQ multiplex PCR, lists solely in-frame clones and lacks some. The sample records about 270,000 clones, about 89% being singletons. The sample was PBMCs or T cells enriched from blood (not recorded which). These receptors originate from a young woman who had recovered from COVID-19.

The chain couples TRBV30 to TRBJ1-1, with D tentatively TRBD1 (6 bases). Per germline, CDR1 GTSNPN and CDR2 SVGIG (reference sequence). The V end lost 3 bases, the J end lost 1 base, and 9 bases lay between the germline ends. The CDR3 has 13 residues. The CDR3: CAWRDSQNTEAFF. The CDR3 coding sequence is TGTGCCTGGAGGGACAGCCAGAACACTGAAGCTTTCTTT.

This sequence joins TRBV9 and TRBJ2-2; 9 nucleotides align to TRBD1. Trimming at V came to 0 bases and at J to 9 bases, leaving 9 bases not matched to a gene. This CDR3 has 16 residues. From germline, CDR1 is SGDLS and CDR2 YYNGEE. For the CDR3, the DNA is TGTGCCAGCAGCGTAGAGGGACAGGGTACAAGCTGGGAGCTGTTTTTT. This translates into CASSVEGQGTSWELFF.

The V call is TRBV2, the J call TRBJ1-2; D remains ambiguous. The CDR3 runs to 14 residues. CDR1 is SNHLY and CDR2 is FYNNEI in the germline V gene. The ends were cut back, 0 bases at V and 2 bases at J, with 7 bases in the middle. The CDR3 bases are TGTGCCAGCAGTGAAGCGGCATGGAACTATGGCTACACCTTC. Translation gives CASSEAAWNYGYTF.

A single count supports this clone. The chain employs TRBV4-3 and TRBJ2-7; 7 positions match TRBD2. V gave up 2 bases and J gave up 3 bases; unmatched junction bases: 7. Germline values: CDR1 LGHNA, CDR2 YSLEER. The CDR3 covers 15 residues. The CDR3: CASSQTFPGGYEQYF. In DNA form, the CDR3 reads TGCGCCAGCAGCCAAACTTTTCCGGGGGGCTACGAGCAGTACTTC.

The rearrangement joins TRBV4-1 to TRBJ2-3, with D tentatively TRBD2 (5 bases). Trimming took off 8 bases at V and 6 bases at J, with 12 bases between the two ends. Germline loops: CDR1 MGHRA, CDR2 YSYEKL. The CDR3 is 12 amino acids. CDR3: CASGRIADTQYF. CDR3 in DNA: TGCGCCAGCGGGAGAATAGCCGATACGCAGTATTTT.

The genes are TRBV18 and TRBJ1-2; 7 bases match TRBD1. This CDR3 comprises 17 residues. CDR1 and CDR2 (germline): KGHSH, LQKENI. Trimming at V came to 6 bases and at J to 2 bases, leaving 15 bases not matched to a gene. The CDR3 DNA follows: TGTGCCAGCTCGCACCGGGAGGGGGCGCATGGGAACTATGGCTACACCTTC. It is translated as CASSHREGAHGNYGYTF.